This T cell receptor (beta chain) derives from a study of shared clonotypes between healthy human individuals. Only in-frame clones appear in the TCRdb table, and some are missing; sequencing was by immunoSEQ multiplex PCR. This table has roughly 330,000 clones, 74% appearing once. This clone has a single count. No antigen is known for it. Findings and caveats of the study: Clonotypes shared by all four sorted-subset donors had higher generation probabilities than non-shared clonotypes.

Sample: memory CD4+ T cells sorted from blood. Subset denoted: CD45RA-negative fraction. The source of this sequence is a man aged 25-40 years in good health.

CDR3 coding DNA: TGTGCCAGCTCACCAACCAGCCTAAGCTCTGGAAACACCATATATTTT. This translates into CASSPTSLSSGNTIYF. The chain uses TRBV18 and TRBJ1-3; D is unresolved. Per germline, CDR1 KGHSH and CDR2 LQKENI. Trimming removed 2 bases at V and 0 bases at J, with 11 bases between. CDR3 length: 16 amino acids.